Ten or more counts support the clone carrying this T cell receptor beta chain. Each CDR3 protein gets one entry after TCRdb re-called the RT-PCR reads with MiXCR. Of around 700,000 distinct CDR3 sequences in the sample, more than 13% were seen once. CDR1 and CDR2 from the germline V gene are LGHNA and YSLEER. The CDR3 loop spans 13 amino acids. The V gene end was trimmed by 2 bases and the J gene end by 14 bases; junction bases not matched to a gene: 8. Sequenced input: memory CD4+ T cells from blood. The gene calls are TRBV4-3 and TRBJ2-2; the match to TRBD1 covers 7 bases. The origin of this receptor is a female donor in good health, serving as a healthy control. CDR3 sequence: CASSQRRTGNLFF. CDR3 sequence (DNA): TGCGCCAGCAGCCAAAGACGGACAGGCAATCTGTTTTTT.